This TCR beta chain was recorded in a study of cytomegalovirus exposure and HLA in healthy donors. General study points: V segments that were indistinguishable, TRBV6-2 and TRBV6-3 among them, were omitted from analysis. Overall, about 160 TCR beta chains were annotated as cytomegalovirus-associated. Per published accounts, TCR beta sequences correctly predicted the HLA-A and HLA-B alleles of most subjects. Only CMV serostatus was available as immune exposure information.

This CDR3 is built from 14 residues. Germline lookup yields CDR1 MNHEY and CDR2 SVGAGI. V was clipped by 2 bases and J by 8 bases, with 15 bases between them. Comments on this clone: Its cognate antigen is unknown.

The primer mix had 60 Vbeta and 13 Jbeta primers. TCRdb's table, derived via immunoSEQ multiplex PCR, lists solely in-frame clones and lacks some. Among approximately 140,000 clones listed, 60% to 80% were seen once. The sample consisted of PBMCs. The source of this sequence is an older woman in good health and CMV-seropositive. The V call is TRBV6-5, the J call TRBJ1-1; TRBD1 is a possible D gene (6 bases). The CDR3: CASSYRDTRLEAFF. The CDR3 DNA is TGTGCCAGCAGTTACCGGGACACCAGACTCGAAGCTTTCTTT.